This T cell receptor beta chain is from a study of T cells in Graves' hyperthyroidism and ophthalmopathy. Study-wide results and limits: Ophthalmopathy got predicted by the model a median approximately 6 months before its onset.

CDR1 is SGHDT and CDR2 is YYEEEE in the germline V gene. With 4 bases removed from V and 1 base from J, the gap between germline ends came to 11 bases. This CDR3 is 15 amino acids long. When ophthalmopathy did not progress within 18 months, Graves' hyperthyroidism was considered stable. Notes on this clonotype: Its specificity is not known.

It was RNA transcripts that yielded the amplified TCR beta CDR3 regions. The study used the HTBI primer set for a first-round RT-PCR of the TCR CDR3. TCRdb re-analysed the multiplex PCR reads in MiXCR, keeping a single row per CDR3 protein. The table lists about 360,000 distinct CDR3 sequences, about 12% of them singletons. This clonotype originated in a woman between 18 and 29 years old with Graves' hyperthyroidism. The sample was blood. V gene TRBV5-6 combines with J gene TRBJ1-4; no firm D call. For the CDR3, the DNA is TGTGCCAGCAGCGTACCCGGGATAACTAATGAAAAACTGTTTTTT. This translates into CASSVPGITNEKLFF.